What follows are 31 T cell receptor beta chains derived from one specimen sequenced in a study of OX40 agonist ivuxolimab in advanced cancers. TCRdb's copy holds only in-frame clones and misses some; the assay was immunoSEQ multiplex PCR. Altogether tens of thousands of clones are present, about 82% being singletons, with the ten largest covering under 7.5%. The sequences come from CD4+ or CD8+ T cells sorted from blood, collected in a trial of the OX40 agonist ivuxolimab. The receptors come from an adult with an advanced solid tumor such as melanoma, head and neck, liver or kidney cancer.

The chain combines TRBV11-2 with TRBJ2-1; D is tentatively TRBD1 or TRBD2 (6 bases each). Trimming took off 5 bases at V and 10 bases at J, with 21 bases between the two ends. CDR1 SGHAT and CDR2 FQNNGV come from the germline V gene. The CDR3 is 15 amino acids. The CDR3: CASSPTWGAQGEQFF. CDR3 nucleotide sequence: TGTGCCAGCAGCCCGACGTGGGGGGCTCAGGGCGAGCAGTTCTTC.

The CDR3: CATRTDRGGGNQPQHF. The CDR3 DNA follows: TGTGCCACCAGGACAGACAGGGGGGGAGGCAATCAGCCCCAGCATTTT. This chain links TRBV15 with TRBJ1-5; 9 bases agree with TRBD1. Unmatched junction bases numbered 8, after V lost 6 bases and J lost 2 bases. The CDR3 has 16 amino acids. Germline CDR1 is LNHNV and CDR2 is YYDKDF (reference sequence).

This chain connects TRBV7-2 to TRBJ2-6; D unclear. This CDR3 has 16 amino acids. Per the germline V gene, CDR1 is SGHTA and CDR2 is FQGNSA. V lost 0 bases, J lost 2 bases, and 8 bases lay in between. The DNA of the CDR3 is TGTGCCAGCAGCTTAGCGCCAGGAGCTGGGGCCAACGTCCTGACTTTC. Amino acid sequence: CASSLAPGAGANVLTF.

This chain connects TRBV19 to TRBJ2-1; 16 bases are shared with TRBD2. V was clipped by 7 bases and J by 7 bases; unmatched bases: 4. This CDR3 has 15 residues. Germline loops: CDR1 LNHDA, CDR2 SQIVND (reference sequence). CDR3 in DNA: TGTGCCAGTAAGGGGACTAGCGGGGGGGTTAATGAGCAGTTCTTC. Protein sequence: CASKGTSGGVNEQFF.

The chain couples TRBV9 to TRBJ2-1; D is uncertain. Germline V gives CDR1 SGDLS, CDR2 YYNGEE. Deletions cut 0 bases from V and 2 bases from J, with 3 bases between. The CDR3 loop spans 13 amino acids. CDR3 sequence (DNA): TGTGCCAGCAGCGTAGCCGCCTACAATGAGCAGTTCTTC. Translation gives CASSVAAYNEQFF.

V usage is TRBV7-3 and J usage is TRBJ2-2; D is possibly TRBD2 (5 bases). CDR3 length: 16 residues. The germline gives CDR1 SGHTA, CDR2 FQGTGA. Trimming pared 6 bases from V and 3 bases from J, leaving 17 bases between. CDR3 amino acids: CASSSLGGLDTGELFF. CDR3 sequence (DNA): TGTGCCAGCAGTTCCCTCGGCGGGTTGGACACCGGGGAGCTGTTTTTT. Supplemented by reference TRBV7-3 and TRBJ2-2, the full variable domain reads GAGVSQTPSNKVTEKGKYVELRCDPISGHTALYWYRQSLGQGPEFLIYFQGTGAADDSGLPNDRFFAVRPEGSVSTLKIQRTERGDSAVYLCASSSLGGLDTGELFFGEGSRLTVL.

The V gene is TRBV19, the J gene TRBJ1-1, with D perhaps matching TRBD1 (5 bases). Per the germline V gene, CDR1 is LNHDA and CDR2 is SQIVND (reference sequence). The CDR3 loop spans 13 amino acids. V was shortened by 7 bases and J by 0 bases, with 9 bases between the two germline ends. The CDR3 spells CASTGDMNTEAFF. For the CDR3, the DNA is TGTGCCAGTACGGGGGATATGAACACTGAAGCTTTCTTT.

V usage is TRBV18 and J usage is TRBJ1-3, with D hard to call. V was shortened by 2 bases and J by 0 bases, with 5 bases between the two germline ends. Germline CDR1 KGHSH, CDR2 LQKENI. This CDR3 has 14 amino acids. The CDR3 protein is CASSPVPSGNTIYF. CDR3 bases: TGTGCCAGCTCACCAGTTCCCTCTGGAAACACCATATATTTT.

This chain links TRBV7-8 with TRBJ2-2, with D hard to call. Between the trimmed V and J ends, which lost 7 bases and 2 bases, there was a span of 11 bases. This CDR3 is built from 14 residues. In germline, CDR1 is SGHVS, CDR2 FQNEAQ. CDR3 sequence reads: CASKEILNTGELFF. Written as DNA, the CDR3 is TGTGCCAGCAAAGAGATCCTCAACACCGGGGAGCTGTTTTTT.

The chain carries TRBV18 and TRBJ2-5; no reliable D call. The V gene's germline CDR1 is KGHSH and CDR2 LQKENI. The V end was cut by 1 base, the J end by 0 bases, with 12 bases between. This CDR3 spans 16 amino acids. The DNA of the CDR3 is TGTGCCAGCTCACCACTACCCGGAACTAACCAAGAGACCCAGTACTTC. This translates into CASSPLPGTNQETQYF.

The chain couples TRBV2 to TRBJ1-5; D is possibly TRBD1 (6 bases). The V end lost 3 bases, the J end lost 3 bases, and 15 bases lay between the germline ends. From germline, CDR1 is SNHLY and CDR2 FYNNEI. The CDR3 length is 16 residues. The CDR3 region is CASSDPGQPNNQPQHF. The CDR3, as DNA: TGTGCCAGCAGTGATCCCGGACAGCCTAACAATCAGCCCCAGCATTTT.

This clone was seen more than once but under ten times. This chain links TRBV29-1 with TRBJ1-3; no clear D. The V and J ends lost 0 bases and 2 bases respectively, with 14 bases between them. This CDR3 contains 16 residues. Germline V gives CDR1 SQVTM, CDR2 ANQGSEA. CDR3 in amino acids: CSVEDLWAETGNTIYF. DNA for the CDR3: TGCAGCGTTGAAGATCTTTGGGCGGAAACTGGAAACACCATATATTTT.

The V call is TRBV11-2, the J call TRBJ1-5, with a weak D call TRBD1 (5 bases). CDR1 SGHAT and CDR2 FQNNGV come from the germline V gene. Trimming shortened V by 5 bases and J by 7 bases, and 12 bases separated the two germline ends. This CDR3 spans 13 amino acids. The DNA for the CDR3 is TGTGCCAGCAGCCGACAGTTGGAGCAGCCCCAGCATTTT. Translating it yields CASSRQLEQPQHF.

This clone showed up just a few times. The chain employs TRBV18 and TRBJ2-7; tentative D call: TRBD1 (7 bases). Germline V CDR1 and CDR2: KGHSH, LQKENI. The CDR3 spans 16 residues. V was clipped by 3 bases and J by 3 bases, with 18 bases between them. CDR3 bases: TGTGCCAGCTCACCCACTTCAGGGGGGAGATACTACGAGCAGTACTTC. Translating gives CASSPTSGGRYYEQYF.

J is TRBJ2-7 and V is TRBV5-1, with TRBD1 as a possible D gene (6 bases). CDR3 length: 13 residues. In germline, CDR1 is SGHRS, CDR2 YFSETQ. Trimming pared 5 bases from V and 3 bases from J, leaving 12 bases between. The CDR3 loop is CASRGTSIYEQYF. For the CDR3, the DNA is TGCGCCAGCAGGGGGACATCGATCTACGAGCAGTACTTC.

This clone was seen just once. The chain joins TRBV9 to TRBJ2-4, with unresolved D. Trimming removed 4 bases at V and 9 bases at J, with 11 bases between. Germline values: CDR1 SGDLS, CDR2 YYNGEE. This CDR3 spans 12 amino acids. This CDR3 reads CASSPRAGIQYF. Written as DNA, the CDR3 is TGTGCCAGCAGCCCTAGGGCTGGCATTCAGTACTTC. Based on the CDR3 plus reference TRBV9 and TRBJ2-4, the full variable domain is DSGVTQTPKHLITATGQRVTLRCSPRSGDLSVYWYQQSLDQGLQFLIQYYNGEERAKGNILERFSAQQFPDLHSELNLSSLELGDSALYFCASSPRAGIQYFGAGTRLSVL.

CDR3 sequence (DNA): TGCGCCAGCAGCGCCCGGACAGGAGGAACGATGTCCCACTCTGGGGCCAACGTCCTGACTTTC. This codes for CASSARTGGTMSHSGANVLTF. The chain carries TRBV5-1 and TRBJ2-6, with 7 nucleotides matching TRBD1. The CDR3 is 21 amino acids. Per germline, CDR1 SGHRS and CDR2 YFSETQ. The ends lost 4 bases at V and 0 bases at J; junction bases unmatched: 19.

CDR3 sequence reads: CASSATDTQYF. The DNA of the CDR3 is TGTGCCAGCAGCGCTACAGATACGCAGTATTTT. The chain couples TRBV7-9 to TRBJ2-3; D not resolved. Trimming removed 5 bases at V and 3 bases at J, with 3 bases between. The germline V gene has CDR1 SEHNR and CDR2 FQNEAQ (reference sequence). The CDR3 has 11 residues.

This clone turned up a few times. The chain has TRBV19 and TRBJ2-5; a weak D match, TRBD2 (5 bases). V gave up 3 bases and J gave up 9 bases, with 11 bases separating them. This CDR3 is built from 12 residues. The germline V gene encodes CDR1 LNHDA and CDR2 SQIVND (reference sequence). The CDR3 region is CASSIPGSAQYF. CDR3 nucleotides: TGTGCCAGTAGTATCCCGGGGAGTGCCCAGTACTTC.

The V call is TRBV29-1, the J call TRBJ2-5; unclear D gene. The germline V and J ends were trimmed by 0 bases and 1 base, with 6 bases remaining between them. CDR1 is SQVTM, CDR2 ANQGSEA, per germline. This CDR3 contains 13 residues. CDR3 coding DNA: TGCAGCGTTGAAGATCTGATCCAAGAGACCCAGTACTTC. Amino acids: CSVEDLIQETQYF. The full variable domain, with the rest looked up from reference TRBV29-1 and TRBJ2-5, is SAVISQKPSRDICQRGTSLTIQCQVDSQVTMMFWYRQQPGQSLTLIATANQGSEATYESGFVIDKFPISRPNLTFSTLTVSNMSPEDSSIYLCSVEDLIQETQYFGPGTRLLVL.

The chain combines TRBV5-1 with TRBJ2-3; possible D gene TRBD1, 5 bases. The CDR3 contains 15 residues. Germline CDR1 is SGHRS and CDR2 is YFSETQ. V lost 0 bases and J 5 bases, leaving 13 bases between the germline ends. The CDR3 loop reads CASSLALGRGDTQYF. The DNA for the CDR3 is TGCGCCAGCAGCTTGGCCTTGGGGCGCGGAGATACGCAGTATTTT.

This clone was picked up one time. This chain uses TRBV7-9 with TRBJ1-2; D remains ambiguous. The length of the CDR3 is 12 residues. CDR1 is SEHNR, CDR2 FQNEAQ, per germline (reference sequence). V gave up 7 bases and J gave up 9 bases, with 15 bases separating them. The CDR3: CASTLERMSYTF. DNA for the CDR3: TGTGCCAGCACCCTAGAAAGGATGAGCTACACCTTC.

The chain employs TRBV2 and TRBJ2-2; 11 nucleotides align to TRBD2. Germline CDR1 is SNHLY and CDR2 is FYNNEI. The CDR3 totals 16 residues. J was trimmed by 4 bases and V by 7 bases; bases with no gene match: 8. The CDR3 is CASTGLAGGRTGELFF. CDR3 DNA sequence: TGTGCCAGCACCGGCCTAGCGGGGGGCCGCACCGGGGAGCTGTTTTTT.

This rearrangement joins TRBV30 to TRBJ1-1; 8 nucleotides align to TRBD1. The CDR3 has 11 residues. Germline assignment: CDR1 GTSNPN and CDR2 SVGIG (reference sequence). V trimming: 8 bases; J trimming: 10 bases; junction bases outside the gene matches: 9. CDR3 sequence reads: CARGQGLAAFF. The CDR3 DNA sequence: TGTGCCCGCGGACAGGGCTTGGCAGCTTTCTTT.

The chain combines TRBV12-5 with TRBJ2-1; TRBD2 is a possible D gene (5 bases). Germline CDR1 is LGHNT and CDR2 is FRNRAP. This CDR3 has 17 amino acids. The germline V and J ends were trimmed by 0 bases and 5 bases, with 17 bases remaining between them. The CDR3 reads CASGLVLGVRADNEQFF. The DNA of the CDR3 is TGTGCTAGTGGTTTGGTACTCGGGGTGCGTGCGGACAATGAGCAGTTCTTC.

The chain joins TRBV7-9 to TRBJ2-7; D call uncertain. V was trimmed by 3 bases and J by 5 bases, leaving 14 bases between them. From germline, CDR1 is SEHNR and CDR2 FQNEAQ (reference sequence). This CDR3 spans 14 amino acids. CDR3 coding DNA: TGTGCCAGCAGCTTGGAAAGTTTCACCCACGAGCAGTACTTC. Translated, it gives CASSLESFTHEQYF.

The J gene is TRBJ2-7, the V gene TRBV30; 8 nucleotides match TRBD2. The CDR3 has 13 residues. Germline V CDR1 and CDR2: GTSNPN, SVGIG (reference sequence). V shed 1 base, J shed 3 bases, and the junction held 2 bases outside the gene matches. CDR3 amino acids: CAWSESGGYEQYF. For the CDR3, the DNA is TGTGCCTGGAGTGAGAGCGGGGGCTACGAGCAGTACTTC.

The chain couples TRBV6-6 to TRBJ1-4, with 7 positions matching TRBD1. Losses at the gene ends were 2 bases for V and 4 bases for J; bases not matched to a gene: 4. This CDR3 contains 15 residues. The germline V gene encodes CDR1 MNHNY and CDR2 SVGAGI (reference sequence). Written as DNA, the CDR3 is TGTGCCAGCAGTTACGCCGGGACAGTTAATGAAAAACTGTTTTTT. It yields the protein CASSYAGTVNEKLFF.

The CDR3 reads CASSQGLAGDVSGELFF. The CDR3 bases are TGCGCCAGCAGCCAGGGGCTAGCGGGAGATGTGAGCGGGGAGCTGTTTTTT. V usage is TRBV4-3 and J usage is TRBJ2-2; 10 nucleotides match TRBD2. Germline trimming cut 3 bases from V and 7 bases from J; bases unmatched to any gene: 11. The germline gives CDR1 LGHNA, CDR2 YSLEER. The CDR3 is made up of 17 amino acids.

The chain has TRBV19 and TRBJ2-5; D tentatively fits TRBD1 or TRBD2 (5 bases each). With the DNA end fitting TRBJ2-7 better, the J assignment may be wrong. Germline V gene sequence: CDR1 LNHDA, CDR2 SQIVND (reference sequence). The CDR3 contains 12 residues. CDR3 DNA: TGTGCCAGTTCCGAGGGGAAATACGAGCAGTACTTC. This translates into CASSEGKYEQYF.

J is TRBJ1-5 and V is TRBV2; TRBD1 might be the D (5 bases). This CDR3 spans 15 amino acids. Germline V gene data show CDR1 as SNHLY and CDR2 as FYNNEI. Trimming pared 4 bases from V and 4 bases from J, leaving 14 bases between. The CDR3 loop reads CASSARGRTNQPQHF. DNA of the CDR3: TGTGCCAGCAGTGCCCGGGGACGGACTAATCAGCCCCAGCATTTT.